The TCR beta chain described here comes from a study of identical twins. This clonotype was counted only a few times. The CDR3 runs to 15 residues. V dropped 7 bases and J dropped 8; count of bases not matched to a gene: 11. The cDNA had a unique molecular identifier and a template-switch universal primer site. TCRdb re-called the 5' RACE reads through MiXCR, storing one row per CDR3 protein. The sample has under 250,000 distinct CDR3 sequences, approximately 7.8% seen once. With no exceptions, donors were healthy Caucasians. These data also formed part of another study, on yellow fever vaccine responses in identical twins.

The receptor's source is a woman aged 18 to 35 in good health. The V gene is TRBV12-3 or TRBV12-4, the J gene TRBJ2-1, with 10 bases that match TRBD2. Material: CD8+ T cells sorted from blood. DNA for the CDR3: TGTGCCAGCACCTCAGTAGCGGGAGGCAGGGATGAGCAGTTCTTC. Translation: CASTSVAGGRDEQFF.